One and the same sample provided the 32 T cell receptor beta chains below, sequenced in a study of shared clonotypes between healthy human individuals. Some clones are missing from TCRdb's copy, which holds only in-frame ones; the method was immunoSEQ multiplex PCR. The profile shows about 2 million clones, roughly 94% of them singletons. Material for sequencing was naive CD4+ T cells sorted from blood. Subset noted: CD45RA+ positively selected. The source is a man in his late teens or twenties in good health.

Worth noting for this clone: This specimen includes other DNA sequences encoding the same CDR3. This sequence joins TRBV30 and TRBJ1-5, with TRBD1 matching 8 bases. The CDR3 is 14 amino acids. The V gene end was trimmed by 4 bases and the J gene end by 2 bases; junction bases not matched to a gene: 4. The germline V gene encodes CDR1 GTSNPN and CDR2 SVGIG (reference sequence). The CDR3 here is CAWTDRGRNQPQHF. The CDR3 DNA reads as TGTGCCTGGACAGACAGGGGCCGCAATCAGCCCCAGCATTTT.

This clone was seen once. CDR3 DNA sequence: TGTGCCACCAGCAGAGATCTGCTTGGTTGGGGGATGGTGAGCGGGGAGCTGTTTTTT. Translation gives CATSRDLLGWGMVSGELFF. The rearrangement links TRBV15 to TRBJ2-2; the D call may be TRBD1 or TRBD2 (5 bases each). CDR1 is LNHNV, CDR2 YYDKDF, per germline (reference sequence). The CDR3 runs 19 residues. V lost 0 bases and J lost 7, with 24 bases in between.

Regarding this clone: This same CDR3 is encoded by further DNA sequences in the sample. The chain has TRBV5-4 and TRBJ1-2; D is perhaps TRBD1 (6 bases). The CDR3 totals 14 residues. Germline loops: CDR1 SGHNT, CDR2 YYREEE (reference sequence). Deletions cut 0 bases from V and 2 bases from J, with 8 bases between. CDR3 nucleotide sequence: TGTGCCAGCAGCTTGGAGGGGGGAAACTATGGCTACACCTTC. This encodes CASSLEGGNYGYTF.

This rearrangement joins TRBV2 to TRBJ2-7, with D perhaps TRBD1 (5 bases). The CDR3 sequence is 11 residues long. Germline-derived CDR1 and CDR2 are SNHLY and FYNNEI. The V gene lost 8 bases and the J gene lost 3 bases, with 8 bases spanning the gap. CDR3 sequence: CASGAIYEQYF. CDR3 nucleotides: TGTGCCAGCGGGGCCATCTACGAGCAGTACTTC. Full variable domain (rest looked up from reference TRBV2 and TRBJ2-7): EPEVTQTPSHQVTQMGQEVILRCVPISNHLYFYWYRQILGQKVEFLVSFYNNEISEKSEIFDDQFSVERPDGSNFTLKIRSTKLEDSAMYFCASGAIYEQYFGPGTRLTVT.

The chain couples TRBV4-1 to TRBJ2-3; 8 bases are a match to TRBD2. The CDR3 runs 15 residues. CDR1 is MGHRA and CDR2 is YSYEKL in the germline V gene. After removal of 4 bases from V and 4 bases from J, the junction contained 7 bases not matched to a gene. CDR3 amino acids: CASSLLAGTSDTQYF. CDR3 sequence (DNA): TGCGCCAGCAGCCTCCTAGCGGGTACTTCAGATACGCAGTATTTT.

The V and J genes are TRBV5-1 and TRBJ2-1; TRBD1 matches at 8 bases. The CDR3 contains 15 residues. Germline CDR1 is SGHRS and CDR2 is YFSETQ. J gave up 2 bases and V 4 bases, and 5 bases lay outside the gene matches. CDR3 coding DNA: TGCGCCAGCAGCCAACCAGGGGGCCCCTACAATGAGCAGTTCTTC. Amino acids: CASSQPGGPYNEQFF. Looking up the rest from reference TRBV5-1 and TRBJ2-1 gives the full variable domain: KAGVTQTPRYLIKTRGQQVTLSCSPISGHRSVSWYQQTPGQGLQFLFEYFSETQRNKGNFPGRFSGRQFSNSRSEMNVSTLELGDSALYLCASSQPGGPYNEQFFGPGTRLTVL.

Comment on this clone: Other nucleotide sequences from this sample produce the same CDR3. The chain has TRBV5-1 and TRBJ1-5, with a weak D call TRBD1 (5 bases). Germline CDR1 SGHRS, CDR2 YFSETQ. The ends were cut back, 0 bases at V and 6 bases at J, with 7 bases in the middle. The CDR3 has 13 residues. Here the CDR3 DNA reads TGCGCCAGCAGCTTGGAAAGGGGTCAGCCCCAGCATTTT. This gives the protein CASSLERGQPQHF.

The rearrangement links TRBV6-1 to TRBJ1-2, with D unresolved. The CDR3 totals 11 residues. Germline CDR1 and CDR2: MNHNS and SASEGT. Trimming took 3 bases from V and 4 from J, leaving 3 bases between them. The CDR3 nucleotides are TGTGCCAGCAGTGACAGCTATGGCTACACCTTC. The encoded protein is CASSDSYGYTF.

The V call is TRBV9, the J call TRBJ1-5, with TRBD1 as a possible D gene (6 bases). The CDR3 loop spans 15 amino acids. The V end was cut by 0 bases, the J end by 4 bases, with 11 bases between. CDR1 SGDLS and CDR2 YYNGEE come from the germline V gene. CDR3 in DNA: TGTGCCAGCAGCGTAGATACAGGGCCTAATCAGCCCCAGCATTTT. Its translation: CASSVDTGPNQPQHF.

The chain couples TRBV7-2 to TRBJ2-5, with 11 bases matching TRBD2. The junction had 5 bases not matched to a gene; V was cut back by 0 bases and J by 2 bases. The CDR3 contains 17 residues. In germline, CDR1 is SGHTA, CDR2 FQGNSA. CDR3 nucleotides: TGTGCCAGCAGCTTAGCGCCCCGACTAGCGGGACAAGAGACCCAGTACTTC. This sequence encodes CASSLAPRLAGQETQYF.

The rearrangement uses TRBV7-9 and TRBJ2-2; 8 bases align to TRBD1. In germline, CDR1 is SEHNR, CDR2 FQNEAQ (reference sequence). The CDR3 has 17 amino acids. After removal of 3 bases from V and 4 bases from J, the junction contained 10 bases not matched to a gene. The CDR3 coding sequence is TGTGCCAGCAGCTTGGACACTAGGACAGGGCTCACCGGGGAGCTGTTTTTT. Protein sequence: CASSLDTRTGLTGELFF.

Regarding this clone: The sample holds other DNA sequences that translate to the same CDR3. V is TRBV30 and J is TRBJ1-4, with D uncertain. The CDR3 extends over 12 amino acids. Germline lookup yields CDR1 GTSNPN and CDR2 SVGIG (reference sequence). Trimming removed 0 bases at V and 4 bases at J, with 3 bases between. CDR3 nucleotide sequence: TGTGCCTGGAGTGTTGTTAATGAAAAACTGTTTTTT. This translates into CAWSVVNEKLFF. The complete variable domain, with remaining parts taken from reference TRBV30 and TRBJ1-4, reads SQTIHQWPATLVQPVGSPLSLECTVEGTSNPNLYWYRQAAGRGLQLLFYSVGIGQISSEVPQNLSASRPQDRQFILSSKKLLLSDSGFYLCAWSVVNEKLFFGSGTQLSVL.

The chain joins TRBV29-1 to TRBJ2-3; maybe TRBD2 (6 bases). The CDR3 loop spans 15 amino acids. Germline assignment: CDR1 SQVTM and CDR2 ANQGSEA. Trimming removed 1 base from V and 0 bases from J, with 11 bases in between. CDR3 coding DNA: TGCAGCGTTGAAGTCGGAGGGGCCAGCACAGATACGCAGTATTTT. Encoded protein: CSVEVGGASTDTQYF.

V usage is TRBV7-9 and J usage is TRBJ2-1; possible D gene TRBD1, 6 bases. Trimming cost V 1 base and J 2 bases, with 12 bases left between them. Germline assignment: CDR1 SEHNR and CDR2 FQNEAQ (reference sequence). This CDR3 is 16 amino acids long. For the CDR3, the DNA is TGTGCCAGCAGCTTAGATGGGGGCAGCCCCTACAATGAGCAGTTCTTC. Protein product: CASSLDGGSPYNEQFF. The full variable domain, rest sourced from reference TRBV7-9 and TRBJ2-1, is DTGVSQNPRHKITKRGQNVTFRCDPISEHNRLYWYRQTLGQGPEFLTYFQNEAQLEKSRLLSDRFSAERPKGSFSTLEIQRTEQGDSAMYLCASSLDGGSPYNEQFFGPGTRLTVL.

The CDR3 DNA sequence: TGCGCCAGCAGCTCCCAACTAGCGGGAGCGAATGAGCAGTTCTTC. This encodes CASSSQLAGANEQFF. This chain uses TRBV4-1 with TRBJ2-1, with 11 bases lining up with TRBD2. This CDR3 comprises 15 residues. Germline CDR1 is MGHRA and CDR2 is YSYEKL. V shed 5 bases, J shed 7 bases, and the junction held 7 bases outside the gene matches.

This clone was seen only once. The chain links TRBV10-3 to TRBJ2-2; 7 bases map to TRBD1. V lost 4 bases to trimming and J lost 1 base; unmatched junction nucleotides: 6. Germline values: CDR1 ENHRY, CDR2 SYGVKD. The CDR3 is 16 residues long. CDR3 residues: CAISGGGPKNTGELFF. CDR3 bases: TGTGCCATCAGTGGAGGGGGCCCGAAGAACACCGGGGAGCTGTTTTTT.

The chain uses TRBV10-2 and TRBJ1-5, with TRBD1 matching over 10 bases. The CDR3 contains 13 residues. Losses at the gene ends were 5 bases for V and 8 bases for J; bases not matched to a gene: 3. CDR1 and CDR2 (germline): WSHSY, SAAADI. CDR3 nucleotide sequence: TGCGCCAGCAGTAGGGACAGGGGAGAGCCCCAGCATTTT. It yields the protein CASSRDRGEPQHF.

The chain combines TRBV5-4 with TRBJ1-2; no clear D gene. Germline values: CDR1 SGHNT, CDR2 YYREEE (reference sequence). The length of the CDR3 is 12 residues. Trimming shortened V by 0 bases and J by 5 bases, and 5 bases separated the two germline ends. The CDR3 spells CASSLEVYGYTF. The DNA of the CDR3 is TGTGCCAGCAGCTTGGAGGTGTATGGCTACACCTTC.

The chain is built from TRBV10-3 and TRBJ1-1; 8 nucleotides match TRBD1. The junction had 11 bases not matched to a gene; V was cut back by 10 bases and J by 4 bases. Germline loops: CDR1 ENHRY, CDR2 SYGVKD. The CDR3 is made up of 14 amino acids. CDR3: CATLRTGRSTEAFF. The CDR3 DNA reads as TGTGCCACCCTCAGGACAGGGAGGAGCACTGAAGCTTTCTTT.

CDR3 coding DNA: TGTGCCAGCACCAAGACAGGGGGCCACACCGGGGAGCTGTTTTTT. Protein: CASTKTGGHTGELFF. This chain links TRBV2 with TRBJ2-2, with 10 bases matching TRBD1. After removal of 7 bases from V and 3 bases from J, the junction contained 5 bases not matched to a gene. Germline V gene sequence: CDR1 SNHLY, CDR2 FYNNEI. The CDR3 extends over 15 amino acids.

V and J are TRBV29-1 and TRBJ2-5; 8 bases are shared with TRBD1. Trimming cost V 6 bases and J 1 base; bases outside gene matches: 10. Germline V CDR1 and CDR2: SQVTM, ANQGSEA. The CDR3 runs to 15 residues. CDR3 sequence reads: CSVEIAGTGQETQYF. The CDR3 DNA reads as TGCAGCGTCGAAATCGCCGGGACAGGCCAAGAGACCCAGTACTTC.

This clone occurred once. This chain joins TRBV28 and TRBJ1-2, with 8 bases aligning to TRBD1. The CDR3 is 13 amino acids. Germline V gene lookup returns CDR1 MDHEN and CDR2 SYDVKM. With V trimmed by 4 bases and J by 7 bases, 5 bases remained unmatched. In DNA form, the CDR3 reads TGTGCCAGCAGTTCCAGGGGGCCGGTTGGCTACACCTTC. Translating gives CASSSRGPVGYTF.

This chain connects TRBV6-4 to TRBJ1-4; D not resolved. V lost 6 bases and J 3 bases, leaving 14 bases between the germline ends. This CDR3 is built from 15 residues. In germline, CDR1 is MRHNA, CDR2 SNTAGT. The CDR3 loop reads CASRAFVRSNEKLFF. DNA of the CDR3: TGTGCCAGCAGGGCCTTCGTCCGATCTAATGAAAAACTGTTTTTT.

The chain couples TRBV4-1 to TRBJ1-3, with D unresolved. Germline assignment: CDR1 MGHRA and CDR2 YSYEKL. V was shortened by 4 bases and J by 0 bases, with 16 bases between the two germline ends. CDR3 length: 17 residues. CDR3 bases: TGCGCCAGCAGCCCCTCAGGCGCGGTAAGCTCTGGAAACACCATATATTTT. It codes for CASSPSGAVSSGNTIYF.

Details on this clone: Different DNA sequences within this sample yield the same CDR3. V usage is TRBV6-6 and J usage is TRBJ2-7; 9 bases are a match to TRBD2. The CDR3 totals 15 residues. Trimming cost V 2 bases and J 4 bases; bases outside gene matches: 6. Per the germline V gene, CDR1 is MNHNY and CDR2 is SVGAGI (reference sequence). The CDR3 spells CASSYGGGRAYEQYF. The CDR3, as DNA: TGTGCCAGCAGTTACGGGGGCGGGAGGGCGTACGAGCAGTACTTC.

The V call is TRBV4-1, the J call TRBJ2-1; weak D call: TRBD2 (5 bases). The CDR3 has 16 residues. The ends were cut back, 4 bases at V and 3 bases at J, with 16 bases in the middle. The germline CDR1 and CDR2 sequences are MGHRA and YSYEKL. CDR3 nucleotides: TGCGCCAGCAGCCCGGCTTGGGGAGCGAGCTACAATGAGCAGTTCTTC. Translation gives CASSPAWGASYNEQFF.

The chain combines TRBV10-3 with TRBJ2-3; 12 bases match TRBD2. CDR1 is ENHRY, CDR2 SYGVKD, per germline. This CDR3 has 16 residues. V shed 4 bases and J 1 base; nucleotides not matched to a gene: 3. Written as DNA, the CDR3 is TGTGCCATCAGTGGTAGACTAGCGGGAGGCACAGATACGCAGTATTTT. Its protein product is CAISGRLAGGTDTQYF.

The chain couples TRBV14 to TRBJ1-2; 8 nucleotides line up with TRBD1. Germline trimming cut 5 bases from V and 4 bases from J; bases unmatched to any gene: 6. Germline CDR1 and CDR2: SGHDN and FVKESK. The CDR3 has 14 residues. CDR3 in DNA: TGTGCCAGCAGCGCACAGGGGGGAGGCTATGGCTACACCTTC. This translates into CASSAQGGGYGYTF.

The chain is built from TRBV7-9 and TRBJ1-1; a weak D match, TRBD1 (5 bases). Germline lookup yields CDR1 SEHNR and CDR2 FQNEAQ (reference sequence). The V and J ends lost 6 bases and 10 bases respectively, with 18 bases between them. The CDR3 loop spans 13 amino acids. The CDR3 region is CASSSDRAIVAFF. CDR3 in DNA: TGTGCCAGCAGTTCAGACAGAGCCATTGTAGCTTTCTTT. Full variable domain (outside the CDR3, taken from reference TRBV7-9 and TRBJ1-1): DTGVSQNPRHKITKRGQNVTFRCDPISEHNRLYWYRQTLGQGPEFLTYFQNEAQLEKSRLLSDRFSAERPKGSFSTLEIQRTEQGDSAMYLCASSSDRAIVAFFGQGTRLTVV.

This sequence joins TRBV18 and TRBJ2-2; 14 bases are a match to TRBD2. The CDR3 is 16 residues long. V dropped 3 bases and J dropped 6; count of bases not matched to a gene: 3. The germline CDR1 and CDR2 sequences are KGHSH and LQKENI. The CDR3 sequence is CASSPEGLAGAGELFF. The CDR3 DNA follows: TGTGCCAGCTCACCGGAGGGACTAGCGGGAGCCGGGGAGCTGTTTTTT.

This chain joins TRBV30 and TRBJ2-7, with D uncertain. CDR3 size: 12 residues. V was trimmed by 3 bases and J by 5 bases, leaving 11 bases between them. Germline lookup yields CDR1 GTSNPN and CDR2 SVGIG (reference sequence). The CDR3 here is CAWSPTLDEQYF. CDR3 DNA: TGTGCCTGGAGCCCGACCCTGGACGAGCAGTACTTC. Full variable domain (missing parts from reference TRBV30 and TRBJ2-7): SQTIHQWPATLVQPVGSPLSLECTVEGTSNPNLYWYRQAAGRGLQLLFYSVGIGQISSEVPQNLSASRPQDRQFILSSKKLLLSDSGFYLCAWSPTLDEQYFGPGTRLTVT.

In DNA, the CDR3 is TGTGCCAGCAGTGAAGGAGGCGGCGCAGGGTTAGGCACTGAAGCTTTCTTT. Protein sequence: CASSEGGGAGLGTEAFF. The chain employs TRBV6-1 and TRBJ1-1, with a possible D match to TRBD1 (5 bases). V gave up 1 base and J gave up 4 bases, with 19 bases separating them. The CDR3 sequence is 17 residues long. From germline, CDR1 is MNHNS and CDR2 SASEGT.